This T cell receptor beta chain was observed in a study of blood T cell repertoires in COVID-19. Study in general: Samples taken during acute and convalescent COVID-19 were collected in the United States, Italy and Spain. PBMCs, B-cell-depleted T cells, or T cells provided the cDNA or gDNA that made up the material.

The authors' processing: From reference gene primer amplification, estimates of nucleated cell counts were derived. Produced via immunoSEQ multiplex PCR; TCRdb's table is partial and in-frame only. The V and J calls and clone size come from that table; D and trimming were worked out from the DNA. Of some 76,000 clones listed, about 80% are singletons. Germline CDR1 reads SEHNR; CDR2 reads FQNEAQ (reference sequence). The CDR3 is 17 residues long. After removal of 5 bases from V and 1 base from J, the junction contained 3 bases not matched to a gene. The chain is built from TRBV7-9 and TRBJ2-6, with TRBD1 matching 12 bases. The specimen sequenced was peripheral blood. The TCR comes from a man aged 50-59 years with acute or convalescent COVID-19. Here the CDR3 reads CASSGDRGRSGANVLTF. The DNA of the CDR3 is TGTGCCAGCAGCGGGGACAGGGGGCGTTCTGGGGCCAACGTCCTGACTTTC.